Shown below are 10 T cell receptor beta chains from a single sample sequenced in a study of OX40 agonist ivuxolimab in advanced cancers. Using immunoSEQ multiplex PCR, the repertoire was profiled, and TCRdb retains in-frame clones only, with some absent. The profile shows over 35,000 clones, approximately 84% of them singletons. This material consisted of CD4+ or CD8+ T cells sorted from blood, taken in a trial of the OX40 agonist ivuxolimab. All receptors derive from an adult with an advanced solid tumor such as melanoma, head and neck, liver or kidney cancer.

The chain carries TRBV4-3 and TRBJ2-1; D remains ambiguous. This CDR3 comprises 15 residues. Trimming cost V 0 bases and J 13 bases, with 19 bases left between them. Per the germline V gene, CDR1 is LGHNA and CDR2 is YSLEER. The chain's CDR3 is CASSQESAEGKEQFF. The CDR3 region has the DNA TGCGCCAGCAGCCAAGAAAGTGCCGAAGGGAAAGAACAGTTCTTC.

The V call is TRBV4-2, the J call TRBJ2-3; 10 bases align to TRBD2. V was pared by 4 bases and J by 5 bases, with 12 bases of the junction left unmatched. Germline loops: CDR1 LGHNA, CDR2 YNFKEQ. This CDR3 is 17 amino acids long. The chain's CDR3 is CASSPDELAGEEDTQYF. As DNA, the CDR3 is TGTGCCAGCAGCCCCGATGAGCTAGCGGGGGAAGAAGATACGCAGTATTTT.

J is TRBJ2-7 and V is TRBV10-3; D not resolved. V was trimmed by 7 bases and J by 0 bases, leaving 10 bases between them. This CDR3 region has 13 residues. Germline V lookup: CDR1 ENHRY, CDR2 SYGVKD. CDR3 sequence: CAIMISGSYEQYF. In nucleotides, the CDR3 is TGTGCCATCATGATTAGTGGCTCCTACGAGCAGTACTTC.

The genes are TRBV9 and TRBJ2-5; the D is unclear. Judging by the DNA end, TRBJ2-7 fits better; the J call may be wrong. CDR3 size: 13 residues. Germline V CDR1 and CDR2: SGDLS, YYNGEE. The CDR3 loop is CASSIGPTYEQYF. As DNA, the CDR3 is TGTGCCAGCAGCATCGGGCCGACCTACGAGCAGTACTTC.

The chain recombines TRBV5-1 with TRBJ2-7, with D possibly TRBD2 on 6 matching bases. CDR1 SGHRS and CDR2 YFSETQ come from the germline V gene. The CDR3 length is 16 residues. V was trimmed by 4 bases and J by 4 bases, leaving 21 bases between them. The DNA for the CDR3 is TGCGCCAGCAGCCGATTACGCTGGCCGGGAGCTTACGAGCAGTACTTC. Protein sequence: CASSRLRWPGAYEQYF.

This chain connects TRBV29-1 to TRBJ1-3; no firm D call. This CDR3 is 10 amino acids long. V lost 7 bases, J lost 3 bases, and 4 bases lay in between. Germline lookup yields CDR1 SQVTM and CDR2 ANQGSEA. This chain's CDR3 is CSALGNTIYF. The CDR3 DNA reads as TGCAGCGCCCTTGGAAACACCATATATTTT.

The chain combines TRBV27 with TRBJ1-5; no clear D. This CDR3 region has 13 residues. Germline loops: CDR1 MNHEY, CDR2 SMNVEV (reference sequence). The V end lost 4 bases, the J end lost 8 bases, and 12 bases lay between the germline ends. CDR3 loop: CASSSDPREPQHF. The CDR3, as DNA: TGTGCCAGCAGTTCCGACCCCCGTGAGCCCCAGCATTTT.

The chain employs TRBV9 and TRBJ1-1; perhaps TRBD1 as D (6 bases). Germline lookup yields CDR1 SGDLS and CDR2 YYNGEE. The V end lost 0 bases, the J end lost 3 bases, and 30 bases lay between the germline ends. This CDR3 contains 21 residues. Here the CDR3 reads CASSVAKRDGQGLIKDTEAFF. The CDR3 bases are TGTGCCAGCAGCGTAGCGAAGCGCGACGGGCAGGGGCTTATTAAAGACACTGAAGCTTTCTTT. The complete variable domain, with remaining parts taken from reference TRBV9 and TRBJ1-1, reads DSGVTQTPKHLITATGQRVTLRCSPRSGDLSVYWYQQSLDQGLQFLIQYYNGEERAKGNILERFSAQQFPDLHSELNLSSLELGDSALYFCASSVAKRDGQGLIKDTEAFFGQGTRLTVV.

This clone was recorded once. The chain recombines TRBV6-5 with TRBJ1-1; D unresolved. The CDR3 spans 13 residues. Germline V gives CDR1 MNHEY, CDR2 SVGAGI. Trimming removed 6 bases from V and 3 bases from J, with 11 bases in between. CDR3: CASSPGRHTEAFF. For the CDR3, the DNA is TGTGCCAGCAGCCCTGGGAGACACACTGAAGCTTTCTTT.

The chain couples TRBV27 to TRBJ2-7, with TRBD1 matching over 10 bases. Germline trimming cut 4 bases from V and 3 bases from J; bases unmatched to any gene: 3. The germline V gene has CDR1 MNHEY and CDR2 SMNVEV (reference sequence). The CDR3 is made up of 14 amino acids. CDR3 region: CASSSRTGGYEQYF. The DNA of the CDR3 is TGTGCCAGCAGTTCCCGGACAGGGGGCTACGAGCAGTACTTC.